The rows below give T cell receptor beta chains drawn from one sample of a study of monozygotic twins with inflammatory bowel disease. For each CDR3 protein, TCRdb gives one entry from its re-call of the 5' RACE reads, without DNA. This listing includes 150,000 to 200,000 distinct CDR3 sequences. The specimen was blood. Source of these receptors: a human donor with ulcerative colitis or Crohn's disease, or a healthy co-twin of an affected twin (not recorded which). Each CDR3 is given with its conserved first and last residue.

j_gene: TRBJ1-1
v_gene: TRBV4-1
CDR3aa: CASSPLPDRGTEAFF

j_gene: TRBJ2-3
v_gene: TRBV28
CDR3aa: CASQGGRATDTQYF

j_gene: TRBJ2-5
v_gene: TRBV25-1
CDR3aa: CASSQGGREETQYF

j_gene: TRBJ1-4
v_gene: TRBV5-1
CDR3aa: CASSLTAAGDEKLFF

j_gene: TRBJ2-5
v_gene: TRBV21-1
CDR3aa: CASSKDPSEETQYF

j_gene: TRBJ2-7
v_gene: TRBV4-1
CDR3aa: CASSQEGLAGGSSYEQYF

j_gene: TRBJ2-5
v_gene: TRBV27
CDR3aa: CASSFGGGETQYF

j_gene: TRBJ2-5
v_gene: TRBV5-1
CDR3aa: CASSFTGQVGETQYF

j_gene: TRBJ1-6
v_gene: TRBV10-3
CDR3aa: CAISESSNSPLHF

j_gene: TRBJ2-5
v_gene: TRBV18
CDR3aa: CASSPNFSNLQETQYF

j_gene: TRBJ1-2
v_gene: TRBV30
CDR3aa: CAWRTGSYGYTF

j_gene: TRBJ2-7
v_gene: TRBV18
CDR3aa: CASSPDQGYEQYF

j_gene: TRBJ2-1
v_gene: TRBV5-1
CDR3aa: CASSLRRELREQFF

j_gene: TRBJ2-5
v_gene: TRBV6-5
CDR3aa: CASSYGGGGRETQYF

j_gene: TRBJ1-6
v_gene: TRBV21-1
CDR3aa: CASSKGHIRELGAFNSPLHF

j_gene: TRBJ1-6
v_gene: TRBV4-2
CDR3aa: CASSQGQGIDNSPLHF

j_gene: TRBJ2-1
v_gene: TRBV5-6
CDR3aa: CASSLYTLAGDEQFF

j_gene: TRBJ1-1
v_gene: TRBV25-1
CDR3aa: CASRGTGNTEAFF

j_gene: TRBJ2-5
v_gene: TRBV18
CDR3aa: CASSLTVRETQYF

j_gene: TRBJ2-4
v_gene: TRBV18
CDR3aa: CASSILGTGGDKNIQYF

j_gene: TRBJ2-2
v_gene: TRBV7-9
CDR3aa: CASSLVGAGELFF

j_gene: TRBJ1-1
v_gene: TRBV3-1
CDR3aa: CASSPSVGNRGAFF

j_gene: TRBJ2-5
v_gene: TRBV12-3/TRBV12-4
CDR3aa: CASKPDIRETQYF

j_gene: TRBJ1-1
v_gene: TRBV4-1
CDR3aa: CASSQVPDLTEAFF

j_gene: TRBJ2-3
v_gene: TRBV9
CDR3aa: CASSAGGADTQYF